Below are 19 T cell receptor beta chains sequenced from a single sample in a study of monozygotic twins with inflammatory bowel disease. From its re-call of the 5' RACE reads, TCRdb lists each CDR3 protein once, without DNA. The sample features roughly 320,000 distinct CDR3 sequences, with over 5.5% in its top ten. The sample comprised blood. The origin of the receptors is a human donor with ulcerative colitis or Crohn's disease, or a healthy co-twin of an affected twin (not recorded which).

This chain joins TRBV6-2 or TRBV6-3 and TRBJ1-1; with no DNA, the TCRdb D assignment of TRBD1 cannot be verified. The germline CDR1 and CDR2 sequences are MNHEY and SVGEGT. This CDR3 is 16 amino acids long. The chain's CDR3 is CASSYPTGGRDTEAFF.

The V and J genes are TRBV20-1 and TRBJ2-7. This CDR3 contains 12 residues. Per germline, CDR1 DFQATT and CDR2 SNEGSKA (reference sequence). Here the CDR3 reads CSAPIPTYEQYF.

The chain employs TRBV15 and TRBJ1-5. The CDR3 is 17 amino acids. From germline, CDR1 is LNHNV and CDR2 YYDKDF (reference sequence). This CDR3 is CATSRAPSSGFNQPQHF.

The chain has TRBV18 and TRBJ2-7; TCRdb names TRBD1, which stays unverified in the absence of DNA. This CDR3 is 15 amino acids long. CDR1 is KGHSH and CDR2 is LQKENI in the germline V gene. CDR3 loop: CASSRTSGQHYEQYF.

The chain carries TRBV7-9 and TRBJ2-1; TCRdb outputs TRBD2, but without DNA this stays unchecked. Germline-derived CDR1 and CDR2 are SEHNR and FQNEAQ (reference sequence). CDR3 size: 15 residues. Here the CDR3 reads CAYNGAGNSYNEQFF.

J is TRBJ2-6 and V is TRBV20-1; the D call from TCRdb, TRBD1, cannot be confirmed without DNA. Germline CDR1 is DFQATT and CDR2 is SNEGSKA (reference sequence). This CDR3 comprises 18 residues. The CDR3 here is CSARRKGGHPSGANVLTF.

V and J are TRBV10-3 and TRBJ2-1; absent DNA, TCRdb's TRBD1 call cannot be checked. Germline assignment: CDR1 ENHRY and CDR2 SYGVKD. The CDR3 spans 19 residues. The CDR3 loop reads CATRPGTEVAGAPYNEQFF.

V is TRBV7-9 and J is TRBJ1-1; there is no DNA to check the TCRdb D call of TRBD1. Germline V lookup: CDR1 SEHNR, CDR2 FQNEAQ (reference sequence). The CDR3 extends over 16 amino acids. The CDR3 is CASSQGAGGADTEAFF. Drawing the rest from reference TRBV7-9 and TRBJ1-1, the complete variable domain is DTGVSQNPRHKITKRGQNVTFRCDPISEHNRLYWYRQTLGQGPEFLTYFQNEAQLEKSRLLSDRFSAERPKGSFSTLEIQRTEQGDSAMYLCASSQGAGGADTEAFFGQGTRLTVV.

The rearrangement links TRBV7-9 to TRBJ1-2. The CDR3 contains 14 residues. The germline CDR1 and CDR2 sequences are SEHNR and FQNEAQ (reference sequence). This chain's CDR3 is CASSLDTGLGGYTF.

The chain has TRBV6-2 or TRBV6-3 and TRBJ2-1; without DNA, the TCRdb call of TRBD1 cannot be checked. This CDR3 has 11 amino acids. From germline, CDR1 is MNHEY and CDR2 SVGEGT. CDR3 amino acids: CATGGGHEQFF.

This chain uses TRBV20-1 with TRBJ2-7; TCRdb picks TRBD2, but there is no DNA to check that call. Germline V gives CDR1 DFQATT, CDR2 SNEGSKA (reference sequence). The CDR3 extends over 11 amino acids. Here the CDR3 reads CSASLAGEQYF.

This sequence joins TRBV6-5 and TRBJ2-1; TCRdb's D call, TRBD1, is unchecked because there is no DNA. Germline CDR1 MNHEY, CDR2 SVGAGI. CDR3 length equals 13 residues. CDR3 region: CASSRVRGNEQFF.

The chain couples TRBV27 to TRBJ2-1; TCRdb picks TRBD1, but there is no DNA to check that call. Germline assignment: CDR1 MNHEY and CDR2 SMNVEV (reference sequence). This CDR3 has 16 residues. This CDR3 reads CASSFLGTGGKDEQFF.

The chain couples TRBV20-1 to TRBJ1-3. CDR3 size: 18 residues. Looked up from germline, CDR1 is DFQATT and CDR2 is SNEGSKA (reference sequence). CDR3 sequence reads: CSARDRDLDGYSGNTIYF.

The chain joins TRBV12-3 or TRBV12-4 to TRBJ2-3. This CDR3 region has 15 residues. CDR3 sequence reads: CASSLRPTSTDTQYF.

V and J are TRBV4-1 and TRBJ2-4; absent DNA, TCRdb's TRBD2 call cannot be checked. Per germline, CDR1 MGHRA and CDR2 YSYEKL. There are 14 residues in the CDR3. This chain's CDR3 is CASSQGDYLNIQYF.

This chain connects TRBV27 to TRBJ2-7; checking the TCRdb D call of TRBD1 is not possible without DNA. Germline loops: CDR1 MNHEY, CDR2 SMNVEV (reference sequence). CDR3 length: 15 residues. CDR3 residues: CASRAWDGTGDEQYF.

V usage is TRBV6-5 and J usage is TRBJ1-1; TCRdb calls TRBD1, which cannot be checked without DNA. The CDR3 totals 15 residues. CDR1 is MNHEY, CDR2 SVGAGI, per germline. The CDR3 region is CASSYGSNRSPEAFF.

CDR3 protein: CASSLDGDLTDTQYF. The chain carries TRBV5-1 and TRBJ2-3; TCRdb names TRBD1, which stays unverified in the absence of DNA. The CDR3 consists of 15 residues. Germline loops: CDR1 SGHRS, CDR2 YFSETQ. Supplemented by reference TRBV5-1 and TRBJ2-3, the full variable domain reads KAGVTQTPRYLIKTRGQQVTLSCSPISGHRSVSWYQQTPGQGLQFLFEYFSETQRNKGNFPGRFSGRQFSNSRSEMNVSTLELGDSALYLCASSLDGDLTDTQYFGPGTRLTVL.